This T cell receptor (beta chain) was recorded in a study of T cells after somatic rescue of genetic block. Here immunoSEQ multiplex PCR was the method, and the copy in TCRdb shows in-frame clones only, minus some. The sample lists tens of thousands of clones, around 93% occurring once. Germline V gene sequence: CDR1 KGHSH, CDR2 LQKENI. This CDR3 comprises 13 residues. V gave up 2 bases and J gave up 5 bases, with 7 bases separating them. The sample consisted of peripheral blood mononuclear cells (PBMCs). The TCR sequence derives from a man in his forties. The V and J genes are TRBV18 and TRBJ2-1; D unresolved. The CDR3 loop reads CASSPFQDNEQFF. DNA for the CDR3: TGTGCCAGCTCACCATTCCAAGACAATGAGCAGTTCTTC.